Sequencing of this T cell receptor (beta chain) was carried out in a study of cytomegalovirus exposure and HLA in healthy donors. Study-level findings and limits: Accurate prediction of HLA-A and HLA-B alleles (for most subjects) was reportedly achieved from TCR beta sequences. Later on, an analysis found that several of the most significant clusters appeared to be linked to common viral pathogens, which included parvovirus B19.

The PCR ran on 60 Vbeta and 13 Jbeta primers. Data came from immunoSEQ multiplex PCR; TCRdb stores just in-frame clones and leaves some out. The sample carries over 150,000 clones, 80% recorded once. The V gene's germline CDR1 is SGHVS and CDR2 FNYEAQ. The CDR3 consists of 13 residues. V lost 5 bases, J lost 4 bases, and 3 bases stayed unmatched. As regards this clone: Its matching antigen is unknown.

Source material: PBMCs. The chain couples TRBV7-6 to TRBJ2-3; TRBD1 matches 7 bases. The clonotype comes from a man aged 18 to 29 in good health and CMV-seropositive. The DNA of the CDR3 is TGTGCCAGCAGCCGGACAGGACCAGATACGCAGTATTTT. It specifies CASSRTGPDTQYF. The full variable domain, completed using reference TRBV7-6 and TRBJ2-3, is GAGVSQSPRYKVTKRGQDVALRCDPISGHVSLYWYRQALGQGPEFLTYFNYEAQQDKSGLPNDRFSAERPEGSISTLTIQRTEQRDSAMYRCASSRTGPDTQYFGPGTRLTVL.